This T cell receptor (beta chain) was identified in a study of neoadjuvant anti-PD-1 for oral cavity cancer (dated by TCRdb to the early 2020s). Background on the whole study: Before curative-intent surgical resection, most patients were given three to four biweekly doses of nivolumab at 3 mg/kg. For patients who did not progress, a fourth nivolumab dose was given around day 43, followed by definitive surgical resection on days 50-56. Under RECIST 1.1, a patient counted as a responder if showing complete response, partial response or stable disease, and as a non-responder if showing progression. The parent correlative cohort included about a dozen patients, with an approximately 33% response rate. The study at large found these results: After neoadjuvant nivolumab, non-responders showed significantly higher T cell clonality (Gini index) in PBMCs than responders did. The TCR analyses had only three patients in each response group, and the authors called for validation in larger cohorts. Higher pretreatment blood Treg/Th17 ratios correlated with both higher pretreatment blood TCRbeta clonality and lower post-treatment tumor TCRbeta clonality.

For deep sequencing of PBMC libraries, mostly around 480 ng of input genomic DNA was used, and six replicates were run per sample. The immunoSEQ hsTCRbeta kit was used to prepare TCRbeta libraries according to the manufacturer's instructions. The finished libraries were brought together in one pool at about 2.8 nM, which was then read using an Illumina NovaSeq 6000 S4 flow cell. For the original study's pipeline: Raw data preprocessing and quality control were performed with the immunoSEQ Analyzer. The analysis was restricted to productive rearrangements, with each unique CDR3 amino acid sequence defining a clonotype. Using the R package tcR, the researchers computed the Gini-Simpson index as their estimate of repertoire clonality. Student's t test was used to compare Gini indices, while Pearson correlation assessed associations with tumor size change. TCRdb took over this immuneACCESS table, retaining in-frame rearrangements with V and J assigned. Such tables are incomplete; in checked studies, under half of the missing clones stem from an unresolved V gene, and the remainder is unexplained. V, J and clone size reflect that table, while D and trimming were determined from the DNA. The sample table records 60,000 to 80,000 clones; roughly 80% of these occur just once. In total, the top ten clones hold just over 2.5% of the sample.

This specimen's time point label, interpreted: before neoadjuvant nivolumab. Patients had been newly diagnosed with stage II-IVA oral cavity squamous cell carcinoma, and no prior systemic or radiation treatment had been given to the patients. The cohort was composed of patients with HPV-negative, locally advanced oral cavity squamous cell carcinoma. Peripheral blood mononuclear cells were analyzed directly and were not maintained or expanded in culture. Samples came from a longitudinal correlative study of a single-arm phase II trial of neoadjuvant nivolumab in oral cavity squamous cell carcinoma. Genomic DNA-based TCRbeta sequencing was performed on subject-matched pre- and post-treatment PBMCs and tumors from three responders and three non-responders. Peripheral blood mononuclear cells were collected before nivolumab treatment and again after treatment, at the time of surgery. The Maxwell RSC DNA from Cells kit was used to extract genomic DNA from PBMCs.

Regarding this clone: Its antigen target is currently unknown. No base-level quality is on record; no much larger clone is a single base apart.

Source: PBMCs, taken before nivolumab (anti-PD-1) treatment. The receptor was derived from a person between 40 and 85 years old with oral cavity squamous cell carcinoma.

The DNA reads as follows: TGTGCCAGCAGTTCCAGGACAGAGCCCTACAATGAGCAGTTCTTC. It encodes CASSSRTEPYNEQFF. This chain joins TRBV5-4 to TRBJ2-1; the D gene is possibly TRBD1, with 6 bases matching. Relative to germline, V is 5 bases shorter and J is 2 bases shorter, with 14 bases between their ends. The CDR3 has 15 amino acids, counting the end cysteine and phenylalanine. Just CDR3 DNA is preserved here, 45 bases in frame from base 1. As encoded in the germline V gene (reference sequence), CDR1 is SGHNT while CDR2 is YYREEE. Extended through the reference TRBV5-4 and TRBJ2-1 proteins, this CDR3 yields the full variable domain: ETGVTQSPTHLIKTRGQQVTLRCSSQSGHNTVSWYQQALGQGPQFIFQYYREEENGRGNFPPRFSGLQFPNYSSELNVNALELDDSALYLCASSSRTEPYNEQFFGPGTRLTVL.